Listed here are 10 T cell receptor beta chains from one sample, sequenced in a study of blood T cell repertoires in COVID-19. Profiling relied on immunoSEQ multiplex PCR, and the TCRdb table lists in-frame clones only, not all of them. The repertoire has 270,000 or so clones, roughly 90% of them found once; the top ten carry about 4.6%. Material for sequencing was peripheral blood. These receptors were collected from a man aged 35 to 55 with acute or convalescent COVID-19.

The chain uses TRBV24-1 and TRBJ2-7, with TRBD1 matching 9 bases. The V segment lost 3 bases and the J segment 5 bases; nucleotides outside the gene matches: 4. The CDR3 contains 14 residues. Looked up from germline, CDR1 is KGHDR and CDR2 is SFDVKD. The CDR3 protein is CATSDGQGTDEQYF. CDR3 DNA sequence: TGTGCCACCAGTGATGGACAGGGGACCGACGAGCAGTACTTC.

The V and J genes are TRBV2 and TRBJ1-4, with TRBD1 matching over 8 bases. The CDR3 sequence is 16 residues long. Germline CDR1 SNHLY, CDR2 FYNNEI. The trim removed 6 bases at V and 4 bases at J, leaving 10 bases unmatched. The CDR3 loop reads CASRVSGGGGNEKLFF. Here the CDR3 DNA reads TGTGCCAGCAGGGTTTCAGGGGGCGGTGGTAATGAAAAACTGTTTTTT.

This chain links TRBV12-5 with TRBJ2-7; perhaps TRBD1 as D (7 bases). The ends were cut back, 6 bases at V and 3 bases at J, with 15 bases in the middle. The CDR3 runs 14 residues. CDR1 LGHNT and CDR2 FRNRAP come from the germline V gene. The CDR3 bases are TGTGCTAGTGGCCTCCCAGGGGGAGGCTACGAGCAGTACTTC. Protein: CASGLPGGGYEQYF.

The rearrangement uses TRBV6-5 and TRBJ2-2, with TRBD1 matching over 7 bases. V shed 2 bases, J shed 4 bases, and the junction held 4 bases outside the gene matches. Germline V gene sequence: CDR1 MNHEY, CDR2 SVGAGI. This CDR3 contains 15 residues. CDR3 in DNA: TGTGCCAGCAGTTACCGCCCAGGGGGCACCGGGGAGCTGTTTTTT. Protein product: CASSYRPGGTGELFF.

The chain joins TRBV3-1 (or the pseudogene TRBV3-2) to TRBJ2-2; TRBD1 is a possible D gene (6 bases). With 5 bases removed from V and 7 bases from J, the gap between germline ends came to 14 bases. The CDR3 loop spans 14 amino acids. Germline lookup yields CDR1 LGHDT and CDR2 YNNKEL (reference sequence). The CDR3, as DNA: TGTGCCAGCAGCTTACAGGGTTCGTACGGGGAGCTGTTTTTT. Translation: CASSLQGSYGELFF.

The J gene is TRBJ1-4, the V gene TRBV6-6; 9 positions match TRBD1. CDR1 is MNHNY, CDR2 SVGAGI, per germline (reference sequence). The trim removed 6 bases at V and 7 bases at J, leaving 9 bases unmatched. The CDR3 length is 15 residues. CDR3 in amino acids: CASRTGTGRSEKLFF. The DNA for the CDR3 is TGTGCCAGCAGAACTGGGACAGGGAGGAGTGAAAAACTGTTTTTT.

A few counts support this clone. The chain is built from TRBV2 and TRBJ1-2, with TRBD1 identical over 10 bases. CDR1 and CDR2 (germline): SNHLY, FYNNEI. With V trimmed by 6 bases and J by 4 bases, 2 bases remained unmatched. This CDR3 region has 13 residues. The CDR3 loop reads CASSGTGAYGYTF. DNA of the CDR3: TGTGCCAGCAGCGGGACAGGGGCCTATGGCTACACCTTC.

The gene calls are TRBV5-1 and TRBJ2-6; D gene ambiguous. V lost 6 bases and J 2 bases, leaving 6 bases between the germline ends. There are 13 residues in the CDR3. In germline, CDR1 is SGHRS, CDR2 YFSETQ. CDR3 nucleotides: TGCGCCAGCAAGATAGCTGGGGCCAACGTCCTGACTTTC. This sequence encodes CASKIAGANVLTF. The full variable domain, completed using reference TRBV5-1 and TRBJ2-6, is KAGVTQTPRYLIKTRGQQVTLSCSPISGHRSVSWYQQTPGQGLQFLFEYFSETQRNKGNFPGRFSGRQFSNSRSEMNVSTLELGDSALYLCASKIAGANVLTFGAGSRLTVL.

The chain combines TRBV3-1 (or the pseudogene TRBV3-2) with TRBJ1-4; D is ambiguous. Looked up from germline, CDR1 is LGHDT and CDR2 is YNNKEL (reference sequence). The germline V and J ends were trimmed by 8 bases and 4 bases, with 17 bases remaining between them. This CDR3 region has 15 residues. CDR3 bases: TGTGCCAGCTCTTCATGGTCTGAGGGTAATGAAAAACTGTTTTTT. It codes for CASSSWSEGNEKLFF.

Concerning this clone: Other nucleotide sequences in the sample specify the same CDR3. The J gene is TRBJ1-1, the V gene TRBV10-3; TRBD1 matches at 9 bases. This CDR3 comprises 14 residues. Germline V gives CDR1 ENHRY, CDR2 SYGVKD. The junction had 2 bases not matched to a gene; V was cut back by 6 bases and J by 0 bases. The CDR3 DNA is TGTGCCATCAGCGGACAGGGGATGAACACTGAAGCTTTCTTT. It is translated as CAISGQGMNTEAFF.